These 11 T cell receptor beta chains came from one sample sequenced in a study of blood T cell repertoires in COVID-19. This table comes from immunoSEQ multiplex PCR, and its TCRdb copy is limited to in-frame clones, with some not included. The sample gives some 240,000 clones, 75% to 85% of which show up once; under 15% is in the top ten. The sample was peripheral blood. All receptors derive from a woman between 55 and 75 years old with active or convalescent COVID-19.

This clone was detected only a few times. The V call is TRBV5-5, the J call TRBJ1-6, with TRBD1 matching over 10 bases. The CDR3 spans 14 residues. V shed 3 bases, J shed 10 bases, and the junction held 4 bases outside the gene matches. The V gene's germline CDR1 is SGHKS and CDR2 YYEKEE (reference sequence). As DNA, the CDR3 is TGTGCCAGCAGCTCCGGGACAGGGGACTCACCCCTCCACTTT. Its translation: CASSSGTGDSPLHF.

This clone occurred once. The chain is built from TRBV6-2 or TRBV6-3 and TRBJ1-2; D possibly corresponds to TRBD1 (6 bases). The germline V gene encodes CDR1 MNHEY and CDR2 SVGEGT. The CDR3 runs 16 residues. Trimming took 5 bases from V and 0 from J, leaving 16 bases between them. This CDR3 reads CASSPRTGLANYGYTF. The CDR3, as DNA: TGTGCCAGCAGTCCCCGCACAGGGCTTGCTAACTATGGCTACACCTTC.

V and J are TRBV5-6 and TRBJ1-1, with 7 bases aligning to TRBD1. V shed 5 bases and J 5 bases; nucleotides not matched to a gene: 6. The germline V gene encodes CDR1 SGHDT and CDR2 YYEEEE. The length of the CDR3 is 13 residues. This CDR3 reads CASRLGTATEAFF. The CDR3 DNA is TGTGCCAGCAGACTGGGGACAGCTACTGAAGCTTTCTTT.

In this sample, this clone turned up once. This chain uses TRBV30 with TRBJ2-5; 10 nucleotides match TRBD2. This CDR3 comprises 16 residues. Germline loops: CDR1 GTSNPN, CDR2 SVGIG (reference sequence). Trimming removed 4 bases from V and 5 bases from J; junction bases left unmatched: 13. As DNA, the CDR3 is TGTGCCTGGAACCCCATCCCTAGCGGGGGAGGGGAGACCCAGTACTTC. The encoded protein is CAWNPIPSGGGETQYF.

This clone was observed once. The rearrangement joins TRBV30 to TRBJ1-6; 7 bases fit TRBD1. Germline CDR1 GTSNPN, CDR2 SVGIG (reference sequence). Germline trimming cut 3 bases from V and 12 bases from J; bases unmatched to any gene: 8. The CDR3 extends over 13 amino acids. The CDR3 DNA reads as TGTGCCTGGAGCCTCGGGACAGAAAAACCCCTCCACTTT. Its translation: CAWSLGTEKPLHF.

V is TRBV19 and J is TRBJ2-3; D is ambiguous. The CDR3 length is 13 residues. Germline lookup yields CDR1 LNHDA and CDR2 SQIVND (reference sequence). Trimming shortened V by 5 bases and J by 1 base, and 7 bases separated the two germline ends. Written as DNA, the CDR3 is TGTGCCAGTAGTCTCCTCGGCACAGATACGCAGTATTTT. Translation: CASSLLGTDTQYF.

The V gene is TRBV5-1, the J gene TRBJ1-1; D remains unclear. CDR3 length equals 13 residues. The V end lost 4 bases, the J end lost 1 base, and 8 bases lay between the germline ends. The germline V gene encodes CDR1 SGHRS and CDR2 YFSETQ. The CDR3 loop is CASSANSNTEAFF. The CDR3 DNA is TGCGCCAGCAGCGCTAACTCGAACACTGAAGCTTTCTTT.

The J gene is TRBJ2-3, the V gene TRBV5-1; TRBD2 matches 8 bases. This CDR3 contains 14 residues. Per the germline V gene, CDR1 is SGHRS and CDR2 is YFSETQ. The V gene end was trimmed by 6 bases and the J gene end by 2 bases; junction bases not matched to a gene: 5. Here the CDR3 reads CASTAGDPTDTQYF. CDR3 DNA sequence: TGCGCCAGCACAGCGGGGGACCCCACAGATACGCAGTATTTT.

This clone showed up just a few times. The chain has TRBV27 and TRBJ1-1; TRBD1 matches 8 bases. Germline loops: CDR1 MNHEY, CDR2 SMNVEV (reference sequence). This CDR3 contains 15 residues. With 7 bases clipped from V and 1 base from J, the junction kept 8 bases outside the gene matches. The CDR3 here is CASKNWDRQNTEAFF. The DNA of the CDR3 is TGTGCCAGCAAAAACTGGGACAGGCAGAACACTGAAGCTTTCTTT.

This chain connects TRBV6-2 or TRBV6-3 to TRBJ1-5; unclear D gene. Germline V CDR1 and CDR2: MNHEY, SVGEGT. The V end was cut by 0 bases, the J end by 1 base, with 4 bases between. There are 14 residues in the CDR3. DNA for the CDR3: TGTGCCAGCAGTTACTCTACAAGCAATCAGCCCCAGCATTTT. Encoded protein: CASSYSTSNQPQHF.

The chain employs TRBV7-9 and TRBJ1-4; D not resolved. Germline CDR1 reads SEHNR; CDR2 reads FQNEAQ (reference sequence). There are 15 residues in the CDR3. V was clipped by 5 bases and J by 0 bases, with 10 bases between them. CDR3 in amino acids: CASSPRGSTNEKLFF. The CDR3 region has the DNA TGTGCCAGCAGCCCTCGGGGATCAACTAATGAAAAACTGTTTTTT.